This T cell receptor (beta chain) was obtained from a study of T cell changes during pregnancy in multiple sclerosis. A remark on this clone: At the DNA level, this CDR3 is encoded by other sequences in the same sample as well.

TCRdb's table, derived via immunoSEQ multiplex PCR, lists solely in-frame clones and lacks some. Of approximately 130,000 clones detected, approximately 95% appear once; the ten largest clones hold approximately 5.8%. This receptor was obtained from a female donor with multiple sclerosis, enrolled in a pregnancy study. The source material was peripheral blood, sampled before pregnancy.

CDR3 loop: CASSFNRGSGNTIYF. The CDR3 nucleotides read TGTGCCAGCAGCTTCAACAGGGGCTCTGGAAACACCATATATTTT. V and J are TRBV11-2 and TRBJ1-3; 7 bases are shared with TRBD1. Germline loops: CDR1 SGHAT, CDR2 FQNNGV. The V gene end was trimmed by 3 bases and the J gene end by 0 bases; junction bases not matched to a gene: 2. The CDR3 consists of 15 residues.